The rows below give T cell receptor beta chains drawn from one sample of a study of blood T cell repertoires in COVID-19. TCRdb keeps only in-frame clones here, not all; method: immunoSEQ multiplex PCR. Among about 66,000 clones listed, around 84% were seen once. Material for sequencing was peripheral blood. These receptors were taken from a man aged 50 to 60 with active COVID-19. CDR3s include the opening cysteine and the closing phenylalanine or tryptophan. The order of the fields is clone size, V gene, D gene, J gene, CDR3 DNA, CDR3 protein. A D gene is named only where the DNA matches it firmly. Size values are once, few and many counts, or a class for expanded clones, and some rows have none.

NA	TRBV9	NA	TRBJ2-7	TGTGCCAGCAGCGTTGCGCCCTCCCCCCTGTACGAGCAGTACTTC	CASSVAPSPLYEQYF
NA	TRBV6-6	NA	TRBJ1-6	TGTGCCAGCAGTTATTCTAATAATTCACCCCTCCACTTT	CASSYSNNSPLHF
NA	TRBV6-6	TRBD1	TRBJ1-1	TGTGCCAGCGGAAATCAGGGGGCGAACACTGAAGCTTTCTTT	CASGNQGANTEAFF
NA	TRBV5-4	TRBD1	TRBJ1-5	TGTGCCAGCAGCGTGGGACAGGGACATTATAGCAATCAGCCCCAGCATTTT	CASSVGQGHYSNQPQHF
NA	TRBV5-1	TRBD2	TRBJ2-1	TGCGCCAGCAGCCCGATGGGGACTAGCGGGTACTCCTACAATGAGCAGTTCTTC	CASSPMGTSGYSYNEQFF
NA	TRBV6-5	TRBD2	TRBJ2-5	TGTGCCAGCACCTACCGACTAGCGGTCCAAGAGACCCAGTACTTC	CASTYRLAVQETQYF
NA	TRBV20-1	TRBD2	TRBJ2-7	TGCAGTGCTAGTAGGAGGGAGGGGACCTACGAGCAGTACTTC	CSASRREGTYEQYF
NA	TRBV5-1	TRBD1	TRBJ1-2	TGCGCCAGCAGCTTGTCGACAGGGCGTAACTATGGCTACACCTTC	CASSLSTGRNYGYTF
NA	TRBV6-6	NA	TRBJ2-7	TGTGCCAGCAGTTTGGACATCCCCTACGAGCAGTACTTC	CASSLDIPYEQYF
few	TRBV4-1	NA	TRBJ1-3	TGCGCCAGCAGCCAAGGGAGGTCGTACGGACGACTTAGAAACACCATATATTTT	CASSQGRSYGRLRNTIYF